The 28 T cell receptor beta chains presented below share a single source sample, sequenced in a study of cytomegalovirus exposure and HLA in healthy donors. With 60 Vbeta and 13 Jbeta primers, the PCR was carried out. TCRdb's table, derived via immunoSEQ multiplex PCR, lists solely in-frame clones and lacks some. The repertoire has over 150,000 clones, approximately 78% of them found once; the top ten carry approximately 2.2%. Sequenced: PBMCs. These receptors were obtained from a male donor in good health and CMV-seronegative.

This clone was picked up a small number of times. In nucleotides, the CDR3 is TGCGCCAGCAGCCAAGATCTCCCCGCAGGGGGCGCTTACACTGAAGCTTTCTTT. It is translated as CASSQDLPAGGAYTEAFF. This chain links TRBV4-3 with TRBJ1-1; TRBD1 aligns across 8 bases. The CDR3 extends over 18 amino acids. V shed 0 bases and J 3 bases; nucleotides not matched to a gene: 12. Per the germline V gene, CDR1 is LGHNA and CDR2 is YSLEER.

The chain employs TRBV9 and TRBJ2-7; 7 nucleotides align to TRBD1. Germline V gives CDR1 SGDLS, CDR2 YYNGEE. The length of the CDR3 is 12 residues. After removal of 7 bases from V and 6 bases from J, the junction contained 7 bases not matched to a gene. CDR3 sequence: CASGPHRGEQYF. For the CDR3, the DNA is TGTGCCAGCGGCCCCCACAGGGGCGAGCAGTACTTC.

The genes are TRBV6-6 and TRBJ1-4; 8 nucleotides agree with TRBD1. This CDR3 is 15 amino acids long. Germline trimming cut 0 bases from V and 7 bases from J; bases unmatched to any gene: 4. Per germline, CDR1 MNHNY and CDR2 SVGAGI (reference sequence). The DNA of the CDR3 is TGTGCCAGCAGTTACTCACAGGGGGATAGTGAAAAACTGTTTTTT. The encoded protein is CASSYSQGDSEKLFF.

The chain combines TRBV7-2 with TRBJ1-4; 8 bases agree with TRBD1. V was clipped by 5 bases and J by 3 bases; unmatched bases: 5. CDR3 length: 15 residues. Germline values: CDR1 SGHTA, CDR2 FQGNSA. CDR3 sequence: CASSLYRGSNEKLFF. The CDR3 DNA follows: TGTGCCAGCAGCCTATACAGGGGGTCTAATGAAAAACTGTTTTTT.

V is TRBV19 and J is TRBJ1-4, with 9 bases lining up with TRBD1. J lost 8 bases, V lost 5 bases, and 12 bases had no gene match. Looked up from germline, CDR1 is LNHDA and CDR2 is SQIVND (reference sequence). The CDR3 extends over 16 amino acids. CDR3 DNA sequence: TGTGCCAGTAGTCTATACCTACAGGGGGCGAAGGAAAAACTGTTTTTT. This translates into CASSLYLQGAKEKLFF.

This clone occurred once. V gene TRBV18 combines with J gene TRBJ2-3; no firm D call. Germline-derived CDR1 and CDR2 are KGHSH and LQKENI. The CDR3 has 15 residues. The V end lost 3 bases, the J end lost 1 base, and 11 bases lay between the germline ends. This CDR3 is CASSPSSTGTDTQYF. DNA for the CDR3: TGTGCCAGCTCACCGAGTAGCACTGGCACAGATACGCAGTATTTT.

This chain links TRBV7-3 with TRBJ2-3; no definite D call. The CDR3 has 15 residues. Trimming stripped 6 bases from V and 1 base from J, with 14 bases between. CDR1 SGHTA and CDR2 FQGTGA come from the germline V gene. The CDR3 nucleotides read TGTGCCAGCAGTTCCCAGACACCCGGCACAGATACGCAGTATTTT. Its translation: CASSSQTPGTDTQYF.

The chain joins TRBV15 to TRBJ1-2; no reliable D call. Deletions cut 1 base from V and 2 bases from J, with 8 bases between. This CDR3 contains 14 residues. CDR1 and CDR2 from the germline V gene are LNHNV and YYDKDF (reference sequence). The CDR3 nucleotides are TGTGCCACCAGCAGAGGCACAAAGAACTATGGCTACACCTTC. Translated, it gives CATSRGTKNYGYTF.

V usage is TRBV28 and J usage is TRBJ2-5; 8 positions agree with TRBD1. The V segment lost 6 bases and the J segment 4 bases; nucleotides outside the gene matches: 13. The length of the CDR3 is 16 residues. Germline CDR1 is MDHEN and CDR2 is SYDVKM. The CDR3 region is CASRTPTGAGGETQYF. The CDR3 nucleotides read TGTGCCAGCAGGACCCCGACAGGGGCTGGTGGAGAGACCCAGTACTTC.

The chain is built from TRBV7-2 and TRBJ2-7, with D uncertain. This CDR3 is 19 amino acids long. V lost 1 base and J 5 bases, leaving 27 bases between the germline ends. The V gene's germline CDR1 is SGHTA and CDR2 FQGNSA. In DNA, the CDR3 is TGTGCCAGCAGCTTAGTTCTCGATAGAGTACCCCGCGAAACTAACGAGCAGTACTTC. It translates to CASSLVLDRVPRETNEQYF.

The chain recombines TRBV6-1 with TRBJ1-3; weak D call: TRBD1 (5 bases). CDR3 length equals 14 residues. V shed 4 bases and J shed 0 bases, with 7 bases lying between them. The germline V gene encodes CDR1 MNHNS and CDR2 SASEGT. The CDR3 region has the DNA TGTGCCAGCAGTGGGACACTCTCTGGAAACACCATATATTTT. It encodes CASSGTLSGNTIYF.

The rearrangement uses TRBV7-6 and TRBJ1-5; no clear D. Per germline, CDR1 SGHVS and CDR2 FNYEAQ. Trimming took off 5 bases at V and 3 bases at J, with 11 bases between the two ends. This CDR3 is built from 14 residues. In nucleotides, the CDR3 is TGTGCCAGCAGCGCCAGTCCCTTCAATCAGCCCCAGCATTTT. Protein sequence: CASSASPFNQPQHF.

The CDR3 protein is CASSYGGVSGDTQYF. As DNA, the CDR3 is TGTGCCAGTAGTTACGGGGGTGTCAGTGGGGATACGCAGTATTTT. The chain carries TRBV19 and TRBJ2-3; perhaps TRBD2 as D (6 bases). V was clipped by 5 bases and J by 6 bases, with 18 bases between them. Germline values: CDR1 LNHDA, CDR2 SQIVND (reference sequence). The CDR3 consists of 15 residues.

This sequence joins TRBV4-3 and TRBJ2-5; 8 nucleotides agree with TRBD2. Gene TRBJ2-7 matches the end of the DNA better, so the J call may be wrong. CDR1 and CDR2 (germline): LGHNA, YSLEER. The CDR3 extends over 15 amino acids. The CDR3: CASSQEPRGADEQYF. CDR3 sequence (DNA): TGCGCCAGCAGCCAAGAGCCGCGGGGGGCCGACGAGCAGTACTTC.

This sequence joins TRBV9 and TRBJ2-7, with 8 bases lining up with TRBD1. This CDR3 is 15 amino acids long. The V gene's germline CDR1 is SGDLS and CDR2 YYNGEE. J gave up 5 bases and V 2 bases, and 9 bases lay outside the gene matches. The chain's CDR3 is CASSVGSGGFNEQYF. The CDR3 coding sequence is TGTGCCAGCAGCGTCGGGTCAGGGGGCTTTAACGAGCAGTACTTC.

This chain joins TRBV4-2 and TRBJ2-2; 8 bases fit TRBD1. J was trimmed by 6 bases and V by 5 bases; bases with no gene match: 8. The CDR3 is 15 amino acids. Per germline, CDR1 LGHNA and CDR2 YNFKEQ. CDR3 amino acids: CASSTALDRAGELFF. CDR3 sequence (DNA): TGTGCCAGCAGCACCGCCCTGGACAGGGCCGGGGAGCTGTTTTTT.

This clone was seen just once. This chain connects TRBV29-1 to TRBJ2-3, with 7 bases identical to TRBD2. V shed 5 bases and J 5 bases; nucleotides not matched to a gene: 7. There are 13 residues in the CDR3. Germline assignment: CDR1 SQVTM and CDR2 ANQGSEA. CDR3: CSVRGRAVDTQYF. The CDR3, as DNA: TGCAGCGTTCGGGGGAGGGCTGTAGATACGCAGTATTTT.

This rearrangement joins TRBV19 to TRBJ2-7; 9 bases are a match to TRBD1. The CDR3 is 17 amino acids. With V trimmed by 4 bases and J by 3 bases, 13 bases remained unmatched. Germline CDR1 LNHDA, CDR2 SQIVND (reference sequence). This CDR3 is CASSTKPPGQGIYEQYF. The CDR3 DNA is TGTGCCAGTAGTACAAAACCGCCGGGACAGGGTATCTACGAGCAGTACTTC.

The chain has TRBV4-3 and TRBJ2-4; 10 bases agree with TRBD2. V gave up 0 bases and J gave up 10 bases; unmatched junction bases: 9. CDR1 LGHNA and CDR2 YSLEER come from the germline V gene. This CDR3 is built from 16 residues. The CDR3 nucleotides read TGCGCCAGCAGCCAAGAGGCGAGGACTAGCGGTAGTATTCAGTACTTC. Protein sequence: CASSQEARTSGSIQYF.

The chain has TRBV5-1 and TRBJ2-5; 8 positions match TRBD1. This CDR3 region has 16 residues. With 5 bases clipped from V and 5 bases from J, the junction kept 14 bases outside the gene matches. Germline V gene data show CDR1 as SGHRS and CDR2 as YFSETQ. This CDR3 reads CASSPQGAGGPETQYF. The CDR3 DNA sequence: TGCGCCAGCAGTCCTCAGGGGGCAGGTGGTCCGGAGACCCAGTACTTC.

The chain uses TRBV5-1 and TRBJ1-3, with 7 bases aligning to TRBD1. This CDR3 is built from 16 residues. The trim removed 2 bases at V and 4 bases at J, leaving 9 bases unmatched. Germline V gene data show CDR1 as SGHRS and CDR2 as YFSETQ. Here the CDR3 DNA reads TGCGCCAGCAGCTTCATCCCGACAGGGACCGGAAACACCATATATTTT. As protein: CASSFIPTGTGNTIYF.

This clone was seen a few times. CDR3 DNA: TGTGCCAGCAGCCAGGAAGCGGGCGACGAGCAGTACTTC. Translated: CASSQEAGDEQYF. This chain joins TRBV4-2 and TRBJ2-7, with D possibly TRBD2 on 6 matching bases. CDR3 length: 13 amino acids. Germline V gene data show CDR1 as LGHNA and CDR2 as YNFKEQ. The V end was cut by 3 bases, the J end by 5 bases, with 11 bases between.

The chain uses TRBV19 and TRBJ2-3; D possibly corresponds to TRBD1 (6 bases). Germline loops: CDR1 LNHDA, CDR2 SQIVND (reference sequence). V shed 9 bases and J shed 3 bases, with 19 bases lying between them. The CDR3 contains 15 residues. The CDR3, as DNA: TGTGCCAGCAGCAGCGACTGGGGGCAAACAGATACGCAGTATTTT. Protein sequence: CASSSDWGQTDTQYF.

DNA of the CDR3: TGTGCCAGCAGCTCAGGGGCTAACTATGGCTACACCTTC. Translation gives CASSSGANYGYTF. V is TRBV7-9 and J is TRBJ1-2; D perhaps matches TRBD1 (6 bases). The CDR3 consists of 13 residues. Trimming removed 4 bases at V and 0 bases at J, with 6 bases between. Germline V CDR1 and CDR2: SEHNR, FQNEAQ (reference sequence).

The chain recombines TRBV19 with TRBJ2-7, with 9 bases aligning to TRBD1. The ends lost 5 bases at V and 0 bases at J; junction bases unmatched: 8. The CDR3 is 16 amino acids. CDR1 is LNHDA, CDR2 SQIVND, per germline (reference sequence). CDR3 in amino acids: CASSDTGGFFSYEQYF. The DNA for the CDR3 is TGTGCCAGTAGTGACACAGGGGGCTTTTTCTCCTACGAGCAGTACTTC.

This clone was counted between two and nine times. The V gene is TRBV7-9, the J gene TRBJ2-6; 8 positions match TRBD2. CDR1 is SEHNR and CDR2 is FQNEAQ in the germline V gene (reference sequence). The length of the CDR3 is 15 residues. With 8 bases clipped from V and 2 bases from J, the junction kept 5 bases outside the gene matches. The chain's CDR3 is CASSREGAGANVLTF. In DNA form, the CDR3 reads TGTGCCAGCTCCCGGGAGGGGGCTGGGGCCAACGTCCTGACTTTC.

The chain combines TRBV5-6 with TRBJ2-7; a possible D gene is TRBD1 (6 bases). Between the trimmed V and J ends, which lost 0 bases and 7 bases, there was a span of 14 bases. Germline V gene sequence: CDR1 SGHDT, CDR2 YYEEEE. The CDR3 extends over 14 amino acids. The CDR3 sequence: CASSLGTGLGEQYF. The CDR3 region has the DNA TGTGCCAGCAGCTTGGGAACAGGGTTGGGGGAGCAGTACTTC.

A remark on this clone: Sequence at one end of the junction differs from germline and may be a read error. This rearrangement joins TRBV18 to TRBJ1-2; D might be TRBD1 (6 bases). This CDR3 is built from 15 residues. The germline CDR1 and CDR2 sequences are KGHSH and LQKENI. CDR3 amino acids: CASSPEGDANYGYPF. CDR3 coding DNA: TGTGCCAGCTCACCAGAGGGGGACGCTAACTATGGCTACCCCTTC.